What follows are 29 T cell receptor beta chains derived from one specimen sequenced in a study of OX40 agonist ivuxolimab in advanced cancers. The table came from immunoSEQ multiplex PCR; TCRdb's copy has only in-frame clones and leaves some out. The sample holds under 85,000 clones, more than 90% seen once. The source material was CD4+ or CD8+ T cells sorted from blood, sampled in a trial of the OX40 agonist ivuxolimab. Source of these receptors: an adult with an advanced solid tumor such as melanoma, head and neck, liver or kidney cancer.

V and J are TRBV2 and TRBJ2-7, with TRBD2 as a possible D gene (6 bases). Per germline, CDR1 SNHLY and CDR2 FYNNEI. The CDR3 consists of 14 residues. Trimming stripped 2 bases from V and 2 bases from J, with 10 bases between. The CDR3 sequence is CASSERGLAYEQYF. Written as DNA, the CDR3 is TGTGCCAGCAGTGAACGGGGGTTGGCCTACGAGCAGTACTTC.

The chain carries TRBV11-3 and TRBJ2-5; the D gene is possibly TRBD1 (6 bases). Germline CDR1 reads SGHNT; CDR2 reads YENEEA. The CDR3 has 15 amino acids. V was pared by 5 bases and J by 5 bases, with 18 bases between. The CDR3 is CASSPRSGDGETQYF. The CDR3 DNA reads as TGTGCCAGCAGCCCGAGATCAGGGGACGGGGAGACCCAGTACTTC.

V usage is TRBV18 and J usage is TRBJ2-3; D not resolved. The CDR3 length is 15 residues. V dropped 2 bases and J dropped 0 bases, with 9 bases sitting between them. From germline, CDR1 is KGHSH and CDR2 LQKENI. The CDR3 is CASSPWSSSTDTQYF. The CDR3 DNA reads TGTGCCAGCTCACCATGGTCCAGCAGCACAGATACGCAGTATTTT.

The rearrangement links TRBV7-2 to TRBJ2-2; possibly TRBD1 or TRBD2 for D (5 bases each). Per germline, CDR1 SGHTA and CDR2 FQGNSA. Trimming cost V 9 bases and J 5 bases, with 10 bases left between them. This CDR3 region has 12 residues. The CDR3 nucleotides read TGTGCCAGTGACAGAGGGACCGGGGAGCTGTTTTTT. Translated, it gives CASDRGTGELFF.

The chain uses TRBV7-3 and TRBJ2-1, with D perhaps TRBD2 (6 bases). The germline gives CDR1 SGHTA, CDR2 FQGTGA. There are 16 residues in the CDR3. The V gene lost 0 bases and the J gene lost 8 bases, with 17 bases spanning the gap. The DNA for the CDR3 is TGTGCCAGCAGCTTAACGTCGGGACTCGGATTCCATGAGCAGTTCTTC. Encoded protein: CASSLTSGLGFHEQFF.

This clone was seen just once. This chain uses TRBV11-2 with TRBJ2-3; the match to TRBD2 covers 8 bases. The germline CDR1 and CDR2 sequences are SGHAT and FQNNGV. V shed 1 base, J shed 8 bases, and the junction held 11 bases outside the gene matches. This CDR3 contains 16 residues. CDR3 loop: CASSLVSGSDLATQYF. In DNA form, the CDR3 reads TGTGCCAGCAGCTTAGTGAGCGGGAGTGACTTGGCTACGCAGTATTTT. The full variable domain, rest sourced from reference TRBV11-2 and TRBJ2-3, is EAGVAQSPRYKIIEKRQSVAFWCNPISGHATLYWYQQILGQGPKLLIQFQNNGVVDDSQLPKDRFSAERLKGVDSTLKIQPAKLEDSAVYLCASSLVSGSDLATQYFGPGTRLTVL.

The V call is TRBV5-4, the J call TRBJ2-2, with no clear D. The germline V gene encodes CDR1 SGHNT and CDR2 YYREEE (reference sequence). V dropped 0 bases and J dropped 12 bases, with 9 bases sitting between them. The CDR3 length is 12 residues. CDR3 DNA sequence: TGTGCCAGCAGCTTGGGGCAGGAGAAGCTGTTTTTT. Its protein is CASSLGQEKLFF.

The chain recombines TRBV7-2 with TRBJ1-5; possibly TRBD1 for D (6 bases). Germline CDR1 reads SGHTA; CDR2 reads FQGNSA. V lost 6 bases and J 5 bases, leaving 17 bases between the germline ends. There are 15 residues in the CDR3. In nucleotides, the CDR3 is TGTGCCAGCAGTCTCAATGGGGGGGGCTATCAGCCCCAGCATTTT. Translation gives CASSLNGGGYQPQHF.

The DNA of the CDR3 is TGTGCCAGCAGCTTAGGGGGAGCGGGTTCCTACAATGAGCAGTTCTTC. Its translation is CASSLGGAGSYNEQFF. The chain employs TRBV11-2 and TRBJ2-1; weak D call: TRBD2 (6 bases). V was pared by 1 base and J by 1 base, with 11 bases between. The CDR3 is 16 residues long. Germline V CDR1 and CDR2: SGHAT, FQNNGV.

The genes are TRBV7-2 and TRBJ1-5; tentative D call: TRBD1 (6 bases). V was shortened by 5 bases and J by 0 bases, with 14 bases between the two germline ends. The length of the CDR3 is 16 residues. Germline V lookup: CDR1 SGHTA, CDR2 FQGNSA. The CDR3 loop reads CASSPYRQDSNQPQHF. DNA for the CDR3: TGTGCCAGCAGCCCCTACCGACAGGATAGCAATCAGCCCCAGCATTTT. Full variable domain (outside the CDR3, taken from reference TRBV7-2 and TRBJ1-5): GAGVSQSPSNKVTEKGKDVELRCDPISGHTALYWYRQSLGQGLEFLIYFQGNSAPDKSGLPSDRFSAERTGGSVSTLTIQRTQQEDSAVYLCASSPYRQDSNQPQHFGDGTRLSIL.

V and J are TRBV18 and TRBJ2-7, with D maybe TRBD1 (6 bases). The CDR3 sequence is 14 residues long. Germline CDR1 and CDR2: KGHSH and LQKENI. The germline V and J ends were trimmed by 4 bases and 1 base, with 11 bases remaining between them. The CDR3 sequence: CASSLDRLSYEQYF. The CDR3 DNA is TGTGCCAGCTCACTCGACAGGTTATCCTACGAGCAGTACTTC.

The rearrangement uses TRBV2 and TRBJ1-4; TRBD1 agrees at 11 bases. Per germline, CDR1 SNHLY and CDR2 FYNNEI. This CDR3 contains 15 residues. V lost 1 base, J lost 8 bases, and 3 bases stayed unmatched. CDR3 DNA sequence: TGTGCCAGCAGTGAAGAGGGACAGGGGGGAGAAAAACTGTTTTTT. It is translated as CASSEEGQGGEKLFF.

V usage is TRBV7-2 and J usage is TRBJ2-7; D is ambiguous. CDR1 and CDR2 from the germline V gene are SGHTA and FQGNSA. CDR3 length equals 14 residues. Trimming left V 3 bases short and J 0 bases short, with 9 bases between. The CDR3 coding sequence is TGTGCCAGCAGCTTCTATGTGGACTCCTACGAGCAGTACTTC. This gives the protein CASSFYVDSYEQYF.

V and J are TRBV5-1 and TRBJ2-7; 9 nucleotides match TRBD2. V lost 0 bases and J lost 2; bases outside the gene matches: 3. CDR3 length: 15 amino acids. Germline V gene sequence: CDR1 SGHRS, CDR2 YFSETQ. The CDR3 protein is CASSLGGRAAYEQYF. The DNA of the CDR3 is TGCGCCAGCAGCTTGGGCGGGAGGGCGGCCTACGAGCAGTACTTC.

This clone was counted once. The rearrangement joins TRBV7-2 to TRBJ1-2, with unresolved D. This CDR3 region has 12 residues. V gave up 5 bases and J gave up 4 bases, with 8 bases separating them. Germline V CDR1 and CDR2: SGHTA, FQGNSA. CDR3 loop: CASSNKGYGYTF. For the CDR3, the DNA is TGTGCCAGCAGCAACAAGGGCTATGGCTACACCTTC.

The chain links TRBV2 to TRBJ1-5; 7 nucleotides agree with TRBD1. Per germline, CDR1 SNHLY and CDR2 FYNNEI. CDR3 size: 15 residues. V shed 6 bases, J shed 4 bases, and the junction held 9 bases outside the gene matches. In DNA form, the CDR3 reads TGTGCCAGCAGGAGGGGGCTCCAGCCAAATCAGCCCCAGCATTTT. Translated, it gives CASRRGLQPNQPQHF.

The rearrangement links TRBV7-6 to TRBJ2-5, with a weak D call TRBD2 (6 bases). Per germline, CDR1 SGHVS and CDR2 FNYEAQ. There are 12 residues in the CDR3. The V and J ends lost 5 bases and 3 bases respectively, with 7 bases between them. DNA for the CDR3: TGTGCCAGCAGCCCGGGGGAAGAGACCCAGTACTTC. Amino acid sequence: CASSPGEETQYF.

The V gene is TRBV29-1, the J gene TRBJ2-3, with TRBD1 matching over 11 bases. CDR1 is SQVTM, CDR2 ANQGSEA, per germline. The length of the CDR3 is 14 residues. V lost 1 base and J lost 7; bases outside the gene matches: 4. CDR3 loop: CSVEGTGGANTQYF. CDR3 nucleotides: TGCAGCGTTGAAGGGACAGGGGGCGCAAATACGCAGTATTTT.

The chain has TRBV27 and TRBJ2-7; TRBD1 matches 10 bases. The germline CDR1 and CDR2 sequences are MNHEY and SMNVEV (reference sequence). The CDR3 consists of 13 residues. V trimming: 6 bases; J trimming: 5 bases; junction bases outside the gene matches: 4. CDR3 bases: TGTGCCAGCAGAGGACAGGGGGGACACGAGCAGTACTTC. It encodes CASRGQGGHEQYF.

The V gene is TRBV23-1, the J gene TRBJ2-5; D is unclear. The end of the DNA fits TRBJ2-7 better, so the J call may be wrong. TRBV23-1 is classed as an ORF, of uncertain function. CDR3 size: 14 residues. In nucleotides, the CDR3 is TGCGCCAGCAGTCAATCAGGGTTAACCTACGAGCAGTACTTC. Translated, it gives CASSQSGLTYEQYF.

The chain is built from TRBV7-3 and TRBJ2-3; 13 bases match TRBD2. The CDR3 covers 16 residues. CDR1 SGHTA and CDR2 FQGTGA come from the germline V gene. V dropped 5 bases and J dropped 0; count of bases not matched to a gene: 2. CDR3 sequence: CASSRGLAGSTDTQYF. The CDR3 bases are TGTGCCAGCAGCCGGGGACTAGCGGGAAGCACAGATACGCAGTATTTT.

The genes are TRBV6-6 and TRBJ1-6; TRBD1 agrees at 9 bases. V dropped 6 bases and J dropped 10; count of bases not matched to a gene: 10. CDR3 length: 15 residues. In germline, CDR1 is MNHNY, CDR2 SVGAGI (reference sequence). The CDR3 region is CASRPGQGLGSPLHF. The CDR3 nucleotides read TGTGCCAGCAGACCGGGACAGGGTTTAGGGTCACCCCTCCACTTT.

The rearrangement joins TRBV19 to TRBJ1-3, with unresolved D. Between the trimmed V and J ends, which lost 7 bases and 0 bases, there was a span of 7 bases. The CDR3 has 13 residues. The germline gives CDR1 LNHDA, CDR2 SQIVND (reference sequence). In nucleotides, the CDR3 is TGTGCCAGTACCGAATTCTCTGGAAACACCATATATTTT. Translating gives CASTEFSGNTIYF.

This clone appeared a few times. This chain uses TRBV7-2 with TRBJ1-5, with 9 bases matching TRBD1. This CDR3 has 16 residues. Per the germline V gene, CDR1 is SGHTA and CDR2 is FQGNSA. The V segment lost 5 bases and the J segment 6 bases; nucleotides outside the gene matches: 11. The CDR3 sequence is CASSPETGGVRQPQHF. CDR3 sequence (DNA): TGTGCCAGCAGCCCTGAAACAGGGGGCGTTCGTCAGCCCCAGCATTTT. The complete variable domain, with remaining parts taken from reference TRBV7-2 and TRBJ1-5, reads GAGVSQSPSNKVTEKGKDVELRCDPISGHTALYWYRQSLGQGLEFLIYFQGNSAPDKSGLPSDRFSAERTGGSVSTLTIQRTQQEDSAVYLCASSPETGGVRQPQHFGDGTRLSIL.

The V call is TRBV5-5, the J call TRBJ1-1; D is possibly TRBD1 (6 bases). Trimming cost V 4 bases and J 1 base, with 14 bases left between them. Germline-derived CDR1 and CDR2 are SGHKS and YYEKEE (reference sequence). This CDR3 contains 15 residues. The CDR3 DNA sequence: TGTGCCAGCAGCGGGACATACCTACCGAACACTGAAGCTTTCTTT. Protein: CASSGTYLPNTEAFF. The variable domain in full, completed from reference TRBV5-5 and TRBJ1-1, reads DAGVTQSPTHLIKTRGQQVTLRCSPISGHKSVSWYQQVLGQGPQFIFQYYEKEERGRGNFPDRFSARQFPNYSSELNVNALLLGDSALYLCASSGTYLPNTEAFFGQGTRLTVV.

The chain carries TRBV19 and TRBJ2-1; a weak D match, TRBD1 (6 bases). The CDR3 runs 13 residues. V dropped 7 bases and J dropped 3 bases, with 10 bases sitting between them. Per germline, CDR1 LNHDA and CDR2 SQIVND (reference sequence). The CDR3 region is CASKGEGYNEQFF. The CDR3 region has the DNA TGTGCCAGTAAGGGGGAAGGCTACAATGAGCAGTTCTTC.

The chain has TRBV5-1 and TRBJ1-4; 7 positions match TRBD1. The CDR3 is 14 residues long. The germline V gene encodes CDR1 SGHRS and CDR2 YFSETQ. Trimming took 4 bases from V and 6 from J; bases not matched to a gene: 6. CDR3 in DNA: TGCGCCAGCAGCACGACAGGGTGGGATGAAAAACTGTTTTTT. As protein: CASSTTGWDEKLFF.

The chain is built from TRBV5-6 and TRBJ1-5, with D perhaps TRBD1 (6 bases). V shed 10 bases and J shed 1 base, with 15 bases lying between them. CDR3 size: 14 residues. CDR1 and CDR2 from the germline V gene are SGHDT and YYEEEE. For the CDR3, the DNA is TGTGCCGAAACAGGGAGCCGAAGCAATCAGCCCCAGCATTTT. This encodes CAETGSRSNQPQHF. Combining the CDR3 with reference TRBV5-6 and TRBJ1-5 gives the whole variable domain DAGVTQSPTHLIKTRGQQVTLRCSPKSGHDTVSWYQQALGQGPQFIFQYYEEEERQRGNFPDRFSGHQFPNYSSELNVNALLLGDSALYLCAETGSRSNQPQHFGDGTRLSIL.

The chain uses TRBV11-3 and TRBJ2-2; the match to TRBD2 covers 12 bases. Germline CDR1 and CDR2: SGHNT and YENEEA. This CDR3 has 17 amino acids. V lost 3 bases, J lost 5 bases, and 7 bases stayed unmatched. The CDR3 reads CASSFGGTSGSTGELFF. The CDR3 DNA reads TGTGCCAGCAGCTTTGGCGGGACTAGCGGGTCGACCGGGGAGCTGTTTTTT.